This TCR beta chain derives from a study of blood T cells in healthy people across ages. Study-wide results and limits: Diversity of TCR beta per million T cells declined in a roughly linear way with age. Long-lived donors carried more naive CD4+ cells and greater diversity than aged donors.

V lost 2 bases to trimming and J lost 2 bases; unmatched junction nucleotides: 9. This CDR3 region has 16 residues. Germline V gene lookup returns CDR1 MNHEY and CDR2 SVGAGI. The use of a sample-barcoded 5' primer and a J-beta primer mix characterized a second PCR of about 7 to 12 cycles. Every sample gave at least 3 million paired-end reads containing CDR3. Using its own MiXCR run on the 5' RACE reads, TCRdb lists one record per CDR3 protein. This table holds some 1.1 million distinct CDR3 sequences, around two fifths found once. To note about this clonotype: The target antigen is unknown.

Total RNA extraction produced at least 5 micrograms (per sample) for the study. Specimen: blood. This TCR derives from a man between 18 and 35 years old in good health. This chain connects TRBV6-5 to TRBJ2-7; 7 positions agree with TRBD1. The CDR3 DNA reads TGTGCCAGCAGTTACGAAATCAGACAGGGCGCCTACGAGCAGTACTTC. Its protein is CASSYEIRQGAYEQYF.